A selection of T cell receptor beta chains follows, all from one sample in a study of graft-versus-host responses after intestinal transplantation. Antigen specificity for these receptors is unknown. Profiled with immunoSEQ multiplex PCR; TCRdb holds only in-frame clones, not every one. The sample lists 99,000 or so clones, around 93% occurring once. Material: unstimulated CD8+ T cells sorted from spleen or lymph node cells, obtained before transplant. These receptors were taken from a human donor who was the organ donor for an intestinal transplant. CDR3s include the opening cysteine and the closing phenylalanine or tryptophan. Each record gives: D gene, clone size, J gene, V gene, CDR3 DNA, CDR3 protein. D genes are given only for firm matches. Size values are once, few and many counts, or a class for expanded clones, and some rows have none.

D: NA; size: NA; J: TRBJ2-2; V: TRBV15; DNA: TGTGCCACCAGCAGATTTTGGACAGCCACGAACACCGGGGAGCTGTTTTTT; CDR3: CATSRFWTATNTGELFF
D: TRBD1; size: NA; J: TRBJ1-2; V: TRBV19; DNA: TGTGCCAGTAGGGAACAGGGGGACAGCTATGGCTACACCTTC; CDR3: CASREQGDSYGYTF
D: NA; size: NA; J: TRBJ1-1; V: TRBV6-5; DNA: TGTGCCAGCAGCTTTGGACAGATCAATGAAGCTTTCTTT; CDR3: CASSFGQINEAFF
D: NA; size: NA; J: TRBJ2-7; V: TRBV18; DNA: TGTGCCAGCTCATCCTATCCTAGGATAATCCCCTACGAGCAGTACTTC; CDR3: CASSSYPRIIPYEQYF
D: NA; size: NA; J: TRBJ1-1; V: TRBV13; DNA: TGTGCCAGCAGCTTTGACAGTGAAGCTTTCTTT; CDR3: CASSFDSEAFF
D: TRBD2; size: NA; J: TRBJ2-7; V: TRBV7-8; DNA: TGTGCCAGCAGCTTTGCGGGAGGTTCTTTTTACGAGCAGTACTTC; CDR3: CASSFAGGSFYEQYF
D: TRBD2; size: NA; J: TRBJ2-1; V: TRBV28; DNA: TGTGCCAGCAGTCCCCTGACTAGCGGCGCCTACAATGAGCAGTTCTTC; CDR3: CASSPLTSGAYNEQFF
D: TRBD2; size: NA; J: TRBJ2-7; V: TRBV11-2; DNA: TGTGCCAGCAGCTTATGGGCTAGCGGGAGGCCAGGGTCCTACGAGCAGTACTTC; CDR3: CASSLWASGRPGSYEQYF
D: NA; size: few; J: TRBJ2-7; V: TRBV25-1; DNA: TGTGCCAGCAGCGACGTTTGGGAGGACGAGCAGTACTTC; CDR3: CASSDVWEDEQYF
D: NA; size: NA; J: TRBJ1-1; V: TRBV4-1; DNA: TGCGCCAGCAGCCCCTGGCTGGAGGCGGTGAACACTGAAGCTTTCTTT; CDR3: CASSPWLEAVNTEAFF
D: NA; size: NA; J: TRBJ1-4; V: TRBV25-1; DNA: TGTGCCAGCAGTGAATATGAGGTACACCCCCCGGATGAAAAACTGTTTTTT; CDR3: CASSEYEVHPPDEKLFF
D: NA; size: NA; J: TRBJ2-2; V: TRBV19; DNA: TGTGCCAGTACCCTCTGGCAGGGAAGGAACACCGGGGAGCTGTTTTTT; CDR3: CASTLWQGRNTGELFF
D: TRBD1; size: once; J: TRBJ1-5; V: TRBV28; DNA: TGTGCGGCGGTCCGCAGCCCTTGGGGACAGGGGTCTGTTCAGCCCCAGCATTTT; CDR3: CAAVRSPWGQGSVQPQHF
D: NA; size: NA; J: TRBJ1-1; V: TRBV6-5; DNA: TGTGCCAGCAGTTACTCGGGGAGCACTGAAGCTTTCTTT; CDR3: CASSYSGSTEAFF
D: TRBD2; size: NA; J: TRBJ2-1; V: TRBV2; DNA: TGTGCCAGCAGTGAATTGGTGATAGCGGGAGCGGGTGAGCAGTTCTTC; CDR3: CASSELVIAGAGEQFF
D: TRBD1; size: NA; J: TRBJ1-2; V: TRBV6-5; DNA: TGTGCCAGCAGCCGGACCGGGACAGGGAACTATGGCTACACCTTC; CDR3: CASSRTGTGNYGYTF
D: NA; size: NA; J: TRBJ2-5; V: TRBV29-1; DNA: TGCAGCGTTCCACGTACAGGGACAGAGACCCAGTACTTC; CDR3: CSVPRTGTETQYF
D: TRBD2; size: once; J: TRBJ2-5; V: TRBV13; DNA: TGTGCCAGCAGCTTGGGAACTAGCGGGGGTTCCGAGACCCAGTACTTC; CDR3: CASSLGTSGGSETQYF
D: TRBD1; size: NA; J: TRBJ1-6; V: TRBV7-9; DNA: TGTGCCAGCGGGGACAGGGAAGGTAATTCACCCCTCCACTTT; CDR3: CASGDREGNSPLHF
D: NA; size: once; J: TRBJ2-1; V: TRBV28; DNA: TGTGCCAGCAGTACCCCAGTTAGAGAGGCGAGTGATGAGCAGTTCTTC; CDR3: CASSTPVREASDEQFF
D: TRBD1; size: NA; J: TRBJ2-3; V: TRBV27; DNA: TGTGCCAGCAGTTCGACCTCCGGGACAGGGAGGCATCCGCAGTATTTT; CDR3: CASSSTSGTGRHPQYF
D: NA; size: NA; J: TRBJ2-1; V: TRBV21-1; DNA: TGTGCCAGCAGGACTAGCGGGAGGGCCTGTGCCTACAATGAGCAGTTCTTC; CDR3: CASRTSGRACAYNEQFF
D: NA; size: NA; J: TRBJ2-5; V: TRBV5-4; DNA: TGTGCCAGCAGCTCACTAACGGGAGAGACCCAGTACTTC; CDR3: CASSSLTGETQYF
D: TRBD1; size: NA; J: TRBJ2-7; V: TRBV6-5; DNA: TGTGCCAGCAGTTTAGGACAGGGTGTCTACGAGCAGTACTTC; CDR3: CASSLGQGVYEQYF
D: TRBD2; size: NA; J: TRBJ2-7; V: TRBV19; DNA: TGTGCCAGTAGTATCGTAATCTCGGGGGGCGAGCAGTACTTC; CDR3: CASSIVISGGEQYF
D: TRBD2; size: NA; J: TRBJ2-7; V: TRBV10-3; DNA: TGTGCCATCAGTGAGGGATCTAGCGGGAGCTACGAGCAGTACTTC; CDR3: CAISEGSSGSYEQYF
D: NA; size: NA; J: TRBJ2-7; V: TRBV27; DNA: TGTGCCAGCGGAACGACACCCTACGAGCAGTACTTC; CDR3: CASGTTPYEQYF
D: NA; size: NA; J: TRBJ2-1; V: TRBV7-8; DNA: TGTGCCAGCAGCTTATACGCGGGACACAATGAGCAGTTCTTC; CDR3: CASSLYAGHNEQFF
D: NA; size: NA; J: TRBJ1-2; V: TRBV20-1; DNA: TGCAGTGTAACAGCTTACTATGGCTACACCTTC; CDR3: CSVTAYYGYTF
D: NA; size: NA; J: TRBJ2-7; V: TRBV7-8; DNA: TGTGCCAGCAGCTTAGGGGCCCTTCTCAACTACGAGCAGTACTTC; CDR3: CASSLGALLNYEQYF
D: TRBD1; size: once; J: TRBJ1-2; V: TRBV11-2; DNA: TGTGCCAGCAGCAACGTCCTCCGGGACAGGGGTGTCCATACTAATGGCTACACCTTC; CDR3: CASSNVLRDRGVHTNGYTF
D: TRBD2; size: NA; J: TRBJ2-1; V: TRBV27; DNA: TGTGCCAGCAGTTTAAGCGGGAGGCACGAGTTCTTC; CDR3: CASSLSGRHEFF
D: TRBD1; size: once; J: TRBJ2-7; V: TRBV9; DNA: TGTGCCAGCAGCGTAAGGGACAGCTCCTACGAGCAGTACTTC; CDR3: CASSVRDSSYEQYF
D: NA; size: NA; J: TRBJ1-2; V: TRBV27; DNA: TGTGCCAGCAGCTTTGACAGCCGCTATGGCTACACCTTC; CDR3: CASSFDSRYGYTF
D: NA; size: NA; J: TRBJ2-1; V: TRBV19; DNA: TGTGCCAGTAGTACAGGGGGGTCCGCCTACAATGAGCAGTTCTTC; CDR3: CASSTGGSAYNEQFF
D: TRBD1; size: NA; J: TRBJ2-7; V: TRBV6-5; DNA: TGTGCCAGCAGTCATCGGGACAGGGGGTGGTACGAGCAGTACTTC; CDR3: CASSHRDRGWYEQYF
D: NA; size: NA; J: TRBJ1-1; V: TRBV5-4; DNA: TGTGCCAGCAGCTTGTTAGGGTTCGGGATGAACACTGAAGCTTTCTTT; CDR3: CASSLLGFGMNTEAFF
D: TRBD2; size: NA; J: TRBJ2-1; V: TRBV14; DNA: TGTGCCAGCAGTCCCGGGACTAACTACTACAATGAGCAGTTCTTC; CDR3: CASSPGTNYYNEQFF
D: TRBD1; size: NA; J: TRBJ1-3; V: TRBV7-8; DNA: TGTGCCAGCAGCTCCTGGACAGGGCTCTCTGGAAACACCATATATTTT; CDR3: CASSSWTGLSGNTIYF
D: NA; size: NA; J: TRBJ2-1; V: TRBV14; DNA: TGTGCCAGCAGCCTCGCCGACTATTACAATGAGCAGTTCTTC; CDR3: CASSLADYYNEQFF
D: TRBD2; size: NA; J: TRBJ2-5; V: TRBV13; DNA: TGTGCCAGCAGCGCCGGGACTAGCGGGAGTCAAGAGACCCAGTACTTC; CDR3: CASSAGTSGSQETQYF
D: NA; size: few; J: TRBJ1-2; V: TRBV25-1; DNA: TGTGCCAGCAGTGCAGGGTTGGTTGGCTACACCTTC; CDR3: CASSAGLVGYTF
D: NA; size: NA; J: TRBJ1-2; V: TRBV15; DNA: TGTGCCACCAGCAGAGATTTAGTTTTCTATGGCTACACCTTC; CDR3: CATSRDLVFYGYTF
D: NA; size: NA; J: TRBJ2-3; V: TRBV11-2; DNA: TGTGCCAGCAGCTCAAAGCTAGCCGACAGCACAGATACGCAGTATTTT; CDR3: CASSSKLADSTDTQYF
D: NA; size: few; J: TRBJ1-1; V: TRBV6-6; DNA: TGTGCCAGCACCCAACGGACGGCGGGGACTGAAGCTTTCTTT; CDR3: CASTQRTAGTEAFF
D: NA; size: NA; J: TRBJ1-1; V: TRBV2; DNA: TGTGCCAGCAATCGGGGACACTTGAACACTGAAGCTTTCTTT; CDR3: CASNRGHLNTEAFF
D: NA; size: NA; J: TRBJ1-5; V: TRBV6-1; DNA: TGTGCCAGCAGTGAAACTCGGGGTCTAGGGAAGCCCCAGCATTTT; CDR3: CASSETRGLGKPQHF
D: TRBD2; size: NA; J: TRBJ2-1; V: TRBV6-1; DNA: TGTGCCAGCAGTGACCGGACTAGCGGGAGGAGTCAGGACAATGAGCAGTTCTTC; CDR3: CASSDRTSGRSQDNEQFF
D: TRBD1; size: NA; J: TRBJ2-7; V: TRBV6-5; DNA: TGTGCCAGCAGTTACTCCGGGACAGGGAACGAGCAGTACTTC; CDR3: CASSYSGTGNEQYF
D: NA; size: NA; J: TRBJ1-4; V: TRBV6-6; DNA: TGTGCCAGCAGTTTCGTGTTAATAAATGAAAAACTGTTTTTT; CDR3: CASSFVLINEKLFF